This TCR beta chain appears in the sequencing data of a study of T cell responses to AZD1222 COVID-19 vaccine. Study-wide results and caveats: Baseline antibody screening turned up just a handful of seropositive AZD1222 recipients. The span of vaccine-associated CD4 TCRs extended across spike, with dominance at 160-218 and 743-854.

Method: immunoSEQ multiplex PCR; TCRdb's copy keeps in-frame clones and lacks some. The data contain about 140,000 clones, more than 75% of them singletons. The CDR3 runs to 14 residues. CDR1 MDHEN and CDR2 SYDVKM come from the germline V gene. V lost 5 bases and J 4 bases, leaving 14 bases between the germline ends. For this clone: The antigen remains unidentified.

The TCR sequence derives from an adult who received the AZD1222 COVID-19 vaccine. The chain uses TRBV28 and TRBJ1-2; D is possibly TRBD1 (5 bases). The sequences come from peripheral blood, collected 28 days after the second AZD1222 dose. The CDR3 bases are TGTGCCAGCAGTCCTGGGGCTGCTTCCTATGGCTACACCTTC. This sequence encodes CASSPGAASYGYTF.